This T cell receptor beta chain stems from a study of cytomegalovirus exposure and HLA in healthy donors. The PCR contained 60 Vbeta and 13 Jbeta primers. TCRdb keeps only in-frame clones here, not all; method: immunoSEQ multiplex PCR. There are under 200,000 clones in the sample; 76% occur only once, and over 1.2% lies in the top ten. V trimming: 2 bases; J trimming: 6 bases; junction bases outside the gene matches: 4. Germline-derived CDR1 and CDR2 are MNHEY and SMNVEV (reference sequence). This CDR3 spans 14 amino acids. The chain employs TRBV27 and TRBJ2-7; TRBD2 matches 10 bases. This TCR derives from a man aged 55 to 70 in good health and CMV-seronegative. The sequencing sample was made of PBMCs. CDR3 sequence reads: CASSLELAGTEQYF. DNA of the CDR3: TGTGCCAGCAGTTTAGAACTAGCGGGAACCGAGCAGTACTTC.